This entry concerns a single T cell receptor beta chain. The record originates from a study of OX40 agonist ivuxolimab in advanced cancers. Study context: In three patients, partial responses were observed, one with hepatocellular carcinoma and two with cutaneous melanoma.

Generated by immunoSEQ multiplex PCR, the TCRdb table keeps only in-frame clones and is missing some. The table shows about 46,000 clones, with roughly nine tenths occurring only once. V was pared by 3 bases and J by 9 bases, with 11 bases of the junction left unmatched. Germline CDR1 is MGHRA and CDR2 is YSYEKL. This CDR3 contains 16 residues. Samples of blood were obtained at baseline, on cycle 4 day 1, and on cycle 7 day 1. Sequences were derived from CD4+ or CD8+ T cells sorted from blood, sampled in a trial of the OX40 agonist ivuxolimab. V and J are TRBV4-1 and TRBJ2-1; 10 bases match TRBD1. The TCR was taken from an adult with an advanced solid tumor such as melanoma, head and neck, liver or kidney cancer. DNA for the CDR3: TGCGCCAGCAGCCAGCTAAGGGGACAGGGGAAGGCTGAGCAGTTCTTC. Protein: CASSQLRGQGKAEQFF.